These 23 T cell receptor beta chains share one sample of origin, sequenced in a study of cytomegalovirus exposure and HLA in healthy donors. The PCR employed 60 Vbeta primers together with 13 Jbeta primers. Clones were read by immunoSEQ multiplex PCR, and TCRdb kept only the in-frame ones, dropping some. Of 200,000 to 250,000 clones in the sample, roughly 80% were seen once. The specimen sequenced was PBMCs. All receptors come from a male donor in good health and CMV-seronegative.

The rearrangement joins TRBV2 to TRBJ2-1, with a possible D match to TRBD1 (5 bases). Trimming pared 6 bases from V and 0 bases from J, leaving 12 bases between. In germline, CDR1 is SNHLY, CDR2 FYNNEI. CDR3 size: 15 residues. CDR3 DNA: TGTGCCAGCAGGGTAAATAGGGGCTCCTACAATGAGCAGTTCTTC. It yields the protein CASRVNRGSYNEQFF.

This chain uses TRBV23-1 with TRBJ2-5, with 9 nucleotides matching TRBD2. TRBV23-1 is an ORF for which the function is uncertain. Trimming took 0 bases from V and 5 from J; bases not matched to a gene: 13. The CDR3 is made up of 18 amino acids. This CDR3 is CASSQSNQLAAGGETQYF. CDR3 DNA: TGCGCCAGCAGTCAATCAAATCAACTAGCTGCGGGGGGGGAGACCCAGTACTTC.

The table lists this clone with a few counts. The V and J genes are TRBV5-4 and TRBJ1-2; weak D call: TRBD1 (5 bases). This CDR3 comprises 13 residues. Germline CDR1 is SGHNT and CDR2 is YYREEE (reference sequence). V lost 4 bases and J lost 8, with 15 bases in between. This CDR3 reads CASSPPGGVGYTF. The CDR3 region has the DNA TGTGCCAGCAGCCCCCCGGGAGGGGTAGGCTACACCTTC.

This clone has only one observation. This rearrangement joins TRBV2 to TRBJ2-3, with 8 bases that match TRBD1. CDR3 size: 13 residues. Germline values: CDR1 SNHLY, CDR2 FYNNEI. The ends lost 2 bases at V and 12 bases at J; junction bases unmatched: 7. The chain's CDR3 is CASSEFGGTGQYF. The CDR3 bases are TGTGCCAGCAGTGAATTTGGTGGGACAGGCCAGTATTTT.

Comment on this clone: A read error may account for a junction end that differs from germline. The chain recombines TRBV7-9 with TRBJ2-3; 9 nucleotides line up with TRBD2. This CDR3 comprises 18 residues. Per the germline V gene, CDR1 is SEHNR and CDR2 is FQNEAQ (reference sequence). The CDR3 DNA is TGTTCCAGCAGCGGGGGTGCGGGAGGGTCAATGAACACAGATACGCAGTATTTT. This codes for CSSSGGAGGSMNTDTQYF.

The V call is TRBV25-1, the J call TRBJ2-7; D is ambiguous. Germline CDR1 is MGHDK and CDR2 is SYGVNS. V lost 7 bases and J 3 bases, leaving 7 bases between the germline ends. This CDR3 comprises 11 residues. The CDR3 nucleotides read TGTGCCAGCACCTCCGGCTACGAGCAGTACTTC. Its protein is CASTSGYEQYF.

This clone was seen a single time. V usage is TRBV5-6 and J usage is TRBJ2-5; D may be TRBD1 (6 bases). The J call may be in error: the DNA end matches TRBJ2-7 better. Germline CDR1 reads SGHDT; CDR2 reads YYEEEE. The CDR3 loop spans 13 amino acids. CDR3 protein: CASSAGVLYEQYF. The CDR3 DNA is TGTGCCAGCAGCGCAGGGGTTCTGTACGAGCAGTACTTC.

This chain joins TRBV28 and TRBJ1-2; D is perhaps TRBD1 (5 bases). Germline CDR1 and CDR2: MDHEN and SYDVKM. The ends were cut back, 3 bases at V and 2 bases at J, with 19 bases in the middle. The CDR3 is made up of 17 amino acids. The CDR3 loop reads CASSFGRGHHSNYGYTF. The DNA for the CDR3 is TGTGCCAGCAGTTTCGGGAGGGGCCACCATTCCAACTATGGCTACACCTTC.

V gene TRBV28 combines with J gene TRBJ2-7; D not certain. Per germline, CDR1 MDHEN and CDR2 SYDVKM. Trimming left V 8 bases short and J 1 base short, with 9 bases between. CDR3 length: 12 residues. This CDR3 is CASGADSYEQYF. The DNA of the CDR3 is TGTGCCAGCGGCGCGGATTCCTACGAGCAGTACTTC.

The V call is TRBV5-1, the J call TRBJ2-1, with 11 nucleotides matching TRBD2. The CDR3 has 15 amino acids. V lost 4 bases to trimming and J lost 8 bases; unmatched junction nucleotides: 8. Per the germline V gene, CDR1 is SGHRS and CDR2 is YFSETQ. CDR3: CASSVSGRAGDEQFF. The CDR3 nucleotides are TGCGCCAGCAGCGTTAGCGGGAGGGCCGGCGATGAGCAGTTCTTC.

The chain links TRBV5-1 to TRBJ2-3; unclear D gene. The CDR3 is 14 amino acids. The germline gives CDR1 SGHRS, CDR2 YFSETQ. V was pared by 2 bases and J by 0 bases, with 7 bases between. DNA of the CDR3: TGCGCCAGCAGCTTATTCCTCAGCACAGATACGCAGTATTTT. The encoded protein is CASSLFLSTDTQYF.

The chain is built from TRBV27 and TRBJ2-2, with 10 bases identical to TRBD1. This CDR3 has 14 amino acids. In germline, CDR1 is MNHEY, CDR2 SMNVEV (reference sequence). Losses at the gene ends were 6 bases for V and 5 bases for J; bases not matched to a gene: 3. The CDR3 here is CASSRTGGTGELFF. CDR3 coding DNA: TGTGCCAGCAGCCGGACAGGGGGGACCGGGGAGCTGTTTTTT.

This chain links TRBV30 with TRBJ2-6; tentative D call: TRBD1 (6 bases). Deletions cut 4 bases from V and 3 bases from J, with 10 bases between. CDR1 and CDR2 (germline): GTSNPN, SVGIG (reference sequence). CDR3 size: 14 residues. CDR3 sequence: CAWKQGRGANVLTF. The CDR3 nucleotides read TGTGCCTGGAAACAGGGTCGTGGGGCCAACGTCCTGACTTTC. Using reference TRBV30 and TRBJ2-6 for the parts outside the CDR3, the full variable domain is SQTIHQWPATLVQPVGSPLSLECTVEGTSNPNLYWYRQAAGRGLQLLFYSVGIGQISSEVPQNLSASRPQDRQFILSSKKLLLSDSGFYLCAWKQGRGANVLTFGAGSRLTVL.

Only a few counts were recorded for this clone. This rearrangement joins TRBV4-1 to TRBJ1-1; D possibly corresponds to TRBD1 (5 bases). The CDR3 length is 17 residues. Germline values: CDR1 MGHRA, CDR2 YSYEKL. Trimming left V 0 bases short and J 4 bases short, with 18 bases between. This chain's CDR3 is CASSQDEGRIQPTEAFF. The DNA for the CDR3 is TGCGCCAGCAGCCAAGATGAGGGGAGGATCCAACCCACTGAAGCTTTCTTT.

The J gene is TRBJ1-4, the V gene TRBV4-1, with D possibly being TRBD1 (5 bases). CDR3 length: 14 amino acids. V was shortened by 7 bases and J by 8 bases, with 17 bases between the two germline ends. Per the germline V gene, CDR1 is MGHRA and CDR2 is YSYEKL. CDR3 protein: CASTHLGGREKLFF. In nucleotides, the CDR3 is TGCGCCAGCACACACTTGGGGGGGAGAGAAAAACTGTTTTTT.

As regards this clone: In the same sample, other DNA sequences code for this CDR3. The chain employs TRBV7-6 and TRBJ1-1; D perhaps matches TRBD1 (6 bases). Germline CDR1 is SGHVS and CDR2 is FNYEAQ. V lost 1 base to trimming and J lost 0 bases, with 9 bases between them. This CDR3 contains 15 residues. As DNA, the CDR3 is TGTGCCAGCAGCTTAGACGGACAGCTGAACACTGAAGCTTTCTTT. It translates to CASSLDGQLNTEAFF.

This chain joins TRBV14 and TRBJ2-7, with D perhaps matching TRBD1 (7 bases). This CDR3 region has 14 residues. Looked up from germline, CDR1 is SGHDN and CDR2 is FVKESK. V dropped 3 bases and J dropped 6 bases, with 15 bases sitting between them. CDR3 DNA: TGTGCCAGCAGCCACAGGGGGGAAGGGGTCGAGCAGTACTTC. This sequence encodes CASSHRGEGVEQYF.

As regards this clone: At the DNA level, this CDR3 is encoded by other sequences in the same sample as well. The gene calls are TRBV5-1 and TRBJ2-7, with 8 nucleotides matching TRBD1. V trimming: 2 bases; J trimming: 5 bases; junction bases outside the gene matches: 3. Per germline, CDR1 SGHRS and CDR2 YFSETQ. The CDR3 consists of 13 residues. CDR3 protein: CASSLAGGDEQYF. The CDR3 coding sequence is TGCGCCAGCAGCTTAGCAGGGGGCGACGAGCAGTACTTC.

This chain links TRBV28 with TRBJ1-2; 8 bases match TRBD1. Germline V gene data show CDR1 as MDHEN and CDR2 as SYDVKM. Germline trimming cut 5 bases from V and 4 bases from J; bases unmatched to any gene: 6. CDR3 length equals 14 residues. The CDR3 DNA reads as TGTGCCAGCAGTCTCGGGACAGGTTTCTATGGCTACACCTTC. Translation gives CASSLGTGFYGYTF.

The V gene is TRBV5-1, the J gene TRBJ1-3; the match to TRBD1 covers 8 bases. Germline-derived CDR1 and CDR2 are SGHRS and YFSETQ. Germline trimming cut 4 bases from V and 3 bases from J; bases unmatched to any gene: 6. CDR3 length: 15 amino acids. CDR3 sequence: CASSLGTGIGNTIYF. The CDR3 nucleotides read TGCGCCAGCAGCCTTGGGACAGGAATTGGAAACACCATATATTTT.

The chain carries TRBV7-9 and TRBJ2-1; 8 bases align to TRBD2. V was clipped by 5 bases and J by 3 bases; unmatched bases: 6. The germline CDR1 and CDR2 sequences are SEHNR and FQNEAQ (reference sequence). The CDR3 is 15 amino acids. DNA for the CDR3: TGTGCCAGCAGCGTTAGCGGGACACACTACAATGAGCAGTTCTTC. This gives the protein CASSVSGTHYNEQFF. The full variable domain, rest sourced from reference TRBV7-9 and TRBJ2-1, is DTGVSQNPRHKITKRGQNVTFRCDPISEHNRLYWYRQTLGQGPEFLTYFQNEAQLEKSRLLSDRFSAERPKGSFSTLEIQRTEQGDSAMYLCASSVSGTHYNEQFFGPGTRLTVL.

This clone showed up just once. The chain carries TRBV5-1 and TRBJ1-3; unclear D gene. Germline V gene lookup returns CDR1 SGHRS and CDR2 YFSETQ. With 2 bases removed from V and 3 bases from J, the gap between germline ends came to 12 bases. This CDR3 has 15 amino acids. The CDR3 spells CASSFDRAFGNTIYF. The CDR3 DNA reads as TGCGCCAGCAGCTTCGATCGTGCGTTTGGAAACACCATATATTTT. The entire variable domain, with the rest obtained from reference TRBV5-1 and TRBJ1-3, is as follows: KAGVTQTPRYLIKTRGQQVTLSCSPISGHRSVSWYQQTPGQGLQFLFEYFSETQRNKGNFPGRFSGRQFSNSRSEMNVSTLELGDSALYLCASSFDRAFGNTIYFGEGSWLTVV.

The rearrangement links TRBV7-3 to TRBJ2-1; TRBD2 might be the D (5 bases). The ends were cut back, 5 bases at V and 8 bases at J, with 22 bases in the middle. The CDR3 has 16 residues. Germline V gene sequence: CDR1 SGHTA, CDR2 FQGTGA. The CDR3 DNA sequence: TGTGCCAGCAGCCAACCCCTTGCGGGCGTGCTGGATGAGCAGTTCTTC. This gives the protein CASSQPLAGVLDEQFF.